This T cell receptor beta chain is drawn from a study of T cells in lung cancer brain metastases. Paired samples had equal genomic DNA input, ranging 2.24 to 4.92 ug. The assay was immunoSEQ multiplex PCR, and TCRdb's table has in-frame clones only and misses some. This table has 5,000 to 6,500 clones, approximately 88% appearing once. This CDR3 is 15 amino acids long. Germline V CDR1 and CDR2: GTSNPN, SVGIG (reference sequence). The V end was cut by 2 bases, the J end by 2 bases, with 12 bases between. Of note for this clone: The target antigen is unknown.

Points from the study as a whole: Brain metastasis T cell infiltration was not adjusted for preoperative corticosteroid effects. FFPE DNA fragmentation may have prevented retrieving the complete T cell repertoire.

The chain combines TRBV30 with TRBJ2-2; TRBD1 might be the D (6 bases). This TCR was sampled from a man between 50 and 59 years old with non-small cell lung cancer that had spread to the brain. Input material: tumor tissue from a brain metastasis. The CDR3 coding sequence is TGTGCCTGGAGTCCCAAGGGACATAACACCGGGGAGCTGTTTTTT. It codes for CAWSPKGHNTGELFF. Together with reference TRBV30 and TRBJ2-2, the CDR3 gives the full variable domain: SQTIHQWPATLVQPVGSPLSLECTVEGTSNPNLYWYRQAAGRGLQLLFYSVGIGQISSEVPQNLSASRPQDRQFILSSKKLLLSDSGFYLCAWSPKGHNTGELFFGEGSRLTVL.